This T cell receptor (beta chain) appears in the sequencing data of a study of T cells in women clearing cervical HPV infection. Per the germline V gene, CDR1 is LNHDA and CDR2 is SQIVND (reference sequence). This CDR3 contains 14 residues. Its frequency marks this clone as medium-sized. The read gets to within 3 residues of the CDR3 end, and the germline J gene fills in the rest. Sequencing used immunoSEQ multiplex PCR; TCRdb keeps in-frame clones, though not all of them. The table for this sample gives some 20,000 clones. This clonotype was obtained from a woman between 18 and 70 years old with a cervical HPV16 infection that either progressed to CIN3+ or cleared (not recorded which). Specimen: blood buffy coat. The chain is built from TRBV19 and TRBJ2-4; TRBD2 aligns across 8 bases. CDR3 bases read: TGTGCCAGTAGACCCACCGGGACTAGTTTCTTT. Translation: CASRPTGTSFF. The CDR3 in full is CASRPTGTSFFQYF.